This TCR beta chain came from a study of T cells expressing NK-cell markers. The study's findings and limits: These clonotypes, the leaders elsewhere, also led the CD3+CD56-NKG2C+ fraction in a handful of donors.

In germline, CDR1 is SNHLY, CDR2 FYNNEI. This CDR3 spans 14 amino acids. 5'RACE template switching built TCR beta cDNA with unique molecular identifiers. TCRdb re-called the 5' RACE reads; one entry per CDR3 protein, DNA not given. The listing contains roughly 180,000 distinct CDR3 sequences. Notes on this clonotype: Its matching antigen is unknown.

The sample was blood T cells: a sorted CD56 or NKG2C T cell subset, CD4+ or CD8+ T cells, or bulk PBMC T cells (not recorded which). V gene TRBV2 combines with J gene TRBJ2-6. The sequence was collected from a man aged 18-70 years in good health. The CDR3 loop is CASTPGPGANVLTF.